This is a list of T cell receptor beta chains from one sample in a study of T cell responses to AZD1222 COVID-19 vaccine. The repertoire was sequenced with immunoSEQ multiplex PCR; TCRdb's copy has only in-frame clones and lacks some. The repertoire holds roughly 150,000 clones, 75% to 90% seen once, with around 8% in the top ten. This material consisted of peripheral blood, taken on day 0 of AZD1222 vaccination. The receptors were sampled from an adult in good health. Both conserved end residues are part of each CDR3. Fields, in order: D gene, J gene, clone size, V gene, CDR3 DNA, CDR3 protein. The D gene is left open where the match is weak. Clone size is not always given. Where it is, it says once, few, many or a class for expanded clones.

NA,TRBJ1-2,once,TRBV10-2,TGCGCCAGCAGTGAGTCGAATCCCAGGGCCTCCGGCTACACCTTC,CASSESNPRASGYTF
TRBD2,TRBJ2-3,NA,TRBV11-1,TGTGCCAGCTTGACTAGCGACACAGATACGCAGTATTTT,CASLTSDTDTQYF
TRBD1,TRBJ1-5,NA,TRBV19,TGTGCCAGTAGTATAGGGAGGGGGCCGAGTGGCGGGGATAGCAATCAGCCCCAGCATTTT,CASSIGRGPSGGDSNQPQHF
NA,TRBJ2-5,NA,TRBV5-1,TGCGCCAGCAGCTTGGACCGAGAGACCCAGTACTTC,CASSLDRETQYF
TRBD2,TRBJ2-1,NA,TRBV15,TGTGCCACCAGCAAGGCTAGCGGGAGTAGAAGTGAGCAGTTCTTC,CATSKASGSRSEQFF
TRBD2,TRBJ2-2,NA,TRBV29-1,TGCAGCGTTGGGCGGACTAGCGGGGAGCTGTTTTTT,CSVGRTSGELFF
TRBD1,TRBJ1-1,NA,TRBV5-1,TGCGCCAGCGAGCCCCCCGGTTGGGACAGGGTTTTCCGCAAAAGGTCGAACACTGAAGCTTTCTTT,CASEPPGWDRVFRKRSNTEAFF
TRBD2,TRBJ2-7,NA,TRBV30,TGTGCCTGGAGTATCGGGGGGGGCCTCGAGCAGTACTTC,CAWSIGGGLEQYF
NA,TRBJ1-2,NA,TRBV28,TGTGCCAGCAGTTTAGAGGTGGGAAATGGCTACACCTTC,CASSLEVGNGYTF
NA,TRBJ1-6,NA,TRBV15,TGTGCCACCAGCATACAGCCAGGGCCACCTAATTCACCCCTCCACTTT,CATSIQPGPPNSPLHF
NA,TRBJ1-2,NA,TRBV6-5,TGTGCCAGCAGTACCTATGGCTACACCTTC,CASSTYGYTF
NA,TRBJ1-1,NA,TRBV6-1,TGTGCCAGCAGTGAAATAGGGGGGAACACTGAAGCTTTCTTT,CASSEIGGNTEAFF
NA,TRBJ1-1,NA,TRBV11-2,TGTGCCAGCAGTGGGGCAACGACTGAAGCTTTCTTT,CASSGATTEAFF
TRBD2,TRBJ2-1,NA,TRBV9,TGTGCCAGCAGCGTAGGCGGGGGGTACAATGAGCAGTTCTTC,CASSVGGGYNEQFF
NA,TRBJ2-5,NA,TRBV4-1,TGCGCCAGCAGCCCCCGAGCAAGGGGGAGGGCCCCCGTGGAGACCCAGTACTTC,CASSPRARGRAPVETQYF
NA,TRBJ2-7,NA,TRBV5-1,TGCGCCAGCAGCTTGGGACAGGAGACCTACGAGCAGTACTTC,CASSLGQETYEQYF
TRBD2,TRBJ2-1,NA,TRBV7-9,TGTGCCAGCAGCCCTGGGGGCGGGAGGGCCCTCAATGAGCAGTTCTTC,CASSPGGGRALNEQFF
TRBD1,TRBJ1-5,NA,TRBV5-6,TGTGCCAGCAGCTTGACCCGACAGGGGATCAGCCAGCCCCAGCATTTT,CASSLTRQGISQPQHF
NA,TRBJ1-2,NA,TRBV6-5,TGTGCCAGCAGTCGGCCCTCACAGGGAAACTATGGCTACACCTTC,CASSRPSQGNYGYTF
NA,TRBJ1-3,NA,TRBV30,TGTGCCTGGAGCTCGGACGCCCACTCTGGAAACACCATATATTTT,CAWSSDAHSGNTIYF
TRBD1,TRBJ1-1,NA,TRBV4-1,TGCGCCAGCAGACACGACAGGGCGAACACTGAAGCTTTCTTT,CASRHDRANTEAFF
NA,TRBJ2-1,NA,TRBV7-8,TGTGCCAGCATCCCCCTGTCCCAGGGGTTCGGTGAGCAGTTCTTC,CASIPLSQGFGEQFF
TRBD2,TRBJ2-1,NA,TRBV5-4,TGTGCCAGCAGCTATAGCGGGGGGGCCTTATACAATGAGCAGTTCTTC,CASSYSGGALYNEQFF
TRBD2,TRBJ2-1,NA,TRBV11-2,TGTGCCAGCAGTCCCGGCGGGGGTAGCGGGCTCTACAATGAGCAGTTCTTC,CASSPGGGSGLYNEQFF
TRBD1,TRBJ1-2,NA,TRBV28,TGTGCCAGCAGTCCCCCGGGACAGGGGCCCTATGGCTACACCTTC,CASSPPGQGPYGYTF
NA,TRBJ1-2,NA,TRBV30,TGTGCCTGGAGCACAGGGAGGTATTATGGCTACACCTTC,CAWSTGRYYGYTF
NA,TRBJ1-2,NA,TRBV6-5,TGTGCCAGCAGTTACCGAGGAGGGGCTAACTATGGCTACACCTTC,CASSYRGGANYGYTF
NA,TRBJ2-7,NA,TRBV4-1,TGCGCCAGCAGCCAAGGAGGACAGACCTACGAGCAGTACTTC,CASSQGGQTYEQYF
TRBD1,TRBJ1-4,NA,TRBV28,TGTGCCAGCAGCTGGGCCGGGACAGATTGGGAAAAACTGTTTTTT,CASSWAGTDWEKLFF
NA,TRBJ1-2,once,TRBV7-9,TGTGCCAGCAGCTTAGCGAGGGGTCGAGACTATGGCTACACCTTC,CASSLARGRDYGYTF
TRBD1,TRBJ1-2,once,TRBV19,TGTGCCAGTAGTCCCACAGGGGCTAACAACTATGGCTACACCTTC,CASSPTGANNYGYTF
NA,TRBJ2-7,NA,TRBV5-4,TGTGCCAGCAGCCAACAGGGTCCTATCTCCTACGAGCAGTACTTC,CASSQQGPISYEQYF
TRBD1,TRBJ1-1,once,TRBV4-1,TGCGCCAGCAGCCAAGCTACAGGGACAGCGAACACTGAAGCTTTCTTT,CASSQATGTANTEAFF